The clone carrying this T cell receptor (beta chain) was detected a few times. Other DNA sequences within the sample encode an identical CDR3. The protocol was immunoSEQ multiplex PCR, while the TCRdb copy is restricted to in-frame clones and leaves out a portion. There are roughly 120,000 clones in the sample; 84% occur only once, and around 6.7% lies in the top ten. The germline V gene encodes CDR1 SQVTM and CDR2 ANQGSEA. The CDR3 totals 12 residues. V was trimmed by 4 bases and J by 6 bases, leaving 10 bases between them. This specimen comes from a study of blood T cell repertoires in COVID-19. This TCR was sampled from a woman between 45 and 60 years old with acute or convalescent COVID-19. The chain has TRBV29-1 and TRBJ1-5; a weak D match, TRBD1 (5 bases). Sequencing input: peripheral blood. The CDR3: CSVGGVGQPQHF. The CDR3 DNA follows: TGCAGCGTTGGGGGGGTGGGTCAGCCCCAGCATTTT.